This section outlines one T cell receptor beta chain sequence together with its context. Sequenced by immunoSEQ multiplex PCR; TCRdb stores in-frame clones only, minus some. There are 60,000 to 80,000 clones in the sample; approximately 80% occur only once, and 3.5% to 4% lies in the top ten. These data originate in a study of blood T cell repertoires in COVID-19. Background on the study: Italy, Spain and the United States were the sources of the convalescent and acute COVID-19 samples.

The CDR3 consists of 15 residues. The junction had 5 bases not matched to a gene; V was cut back by 2 bases and J by 4 bases. Germline V CDR1 and CDR2: LGHDT, YNNKEL (reference sequence). Sequenced sample: PBMCs or T cells enriched from blood (not recorded which). The TCR was taken from a woman aged 40 to 55 with acute COVID-19. The rearrangement uses TRBV3-1 (or the pseudogene TRBV3-2) and TRBJ1-1; 9 positions agree with TRBD1. The CDR3 reads CASSQTPTGGTEAFF. CDR3 in DNA: TGTGCCAGCAGCCAAACCCCGACAGGGGGCACTGAAGCTTTCTTT.